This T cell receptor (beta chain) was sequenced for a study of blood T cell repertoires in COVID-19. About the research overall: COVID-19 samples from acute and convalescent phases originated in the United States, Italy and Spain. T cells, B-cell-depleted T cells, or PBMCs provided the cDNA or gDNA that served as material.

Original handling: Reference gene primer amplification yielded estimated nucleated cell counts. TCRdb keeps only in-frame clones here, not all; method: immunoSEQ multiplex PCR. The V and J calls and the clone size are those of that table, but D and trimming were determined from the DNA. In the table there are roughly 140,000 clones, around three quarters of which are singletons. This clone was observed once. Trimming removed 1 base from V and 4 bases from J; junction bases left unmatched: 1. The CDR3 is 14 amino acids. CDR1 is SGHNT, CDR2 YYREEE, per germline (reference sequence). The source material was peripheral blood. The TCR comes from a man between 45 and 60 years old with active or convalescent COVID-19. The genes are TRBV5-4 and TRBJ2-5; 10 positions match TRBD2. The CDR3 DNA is TGTGCCAGCAGCTTGATAGCGGGAGGAGAGACCCAGTACTTC. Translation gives CASSLIAGGETQYF.